What follows are 26 T cell receptor beta chains derived from one specimen sequenced in a study of blood T cell dynamics during melanoma immunotherapy. TCRdb's copy holds only in-frame clones and misses some; the assay was immunoSEQ multiplex PCR. Of a few thousand clones in the sample, roughly 97% were seen once. Noted time point: pre-treatment baseline. The input for sequencing was effector memory CD8+ T cells from blood, taken from a patient treated with checkpoint blockade. Receptor source: a human donor with melanoma.

The chain carries TRBV27 and TRBJ2-3; the D gene is possibly TRBD2 (6 bases). The CDR3 is 15 amino acids. From germline, CDR1 is MNHEY and CDR2 SMNVEV (reference sequence). Trimming took 5 bases from V and 1 from J, leaving 13 bases between them. CDR3 sequence reads: CASSRGPGGTDTQYF. The DNA of the CDR3 is TGTGCCAGCAGTCGTGGCCCGGGAGGCACAGATACGCAGTATTTT.

The V and J genes are TRBV18 and TRBJ2-1; tentatively, D is TRBD2 (5 bases). The V gene lost 2 bases and the J gene lost 8 bases, with 16 bases spanning the gap. Germline lookup yields CDR1 KGHSH and CDR2 LQKENI. The CDR3 is 15 amino acids. This CDR3 reads CASSPWLGPRDEQFF. In DNA, the CDR3 is TGTGCCAGCTCACCATGGTTAGGCCCGCGGGATGAGCAGTTCTTC.

The rearrangement joins TRBV5-6 to TRBJ2-7; D is possibly TRBD1 (6 bases). V was pared by 4 bases and J by 3 bases, with 20 bases between. CDR1 and CDR2 from the germline V gene are SGHDT and YYEEEE. This CDR3 has 16 residues. CDR3 nucleotides: TGTGCCAGCAGCCCCCGGGACGGGACAACGTACTACGAGCAGTACTTC. This sequence encodes CASSPRDGTTYYEQYF.

This rearrangement joins TRBV4-1 to TRBJ2-5; D is possibly TRBD2 (6 bases). The length of the CDR3 is 16 residues. Looked up from germline, CDR1 is MGHRA and CDR2 is YSYEKL. V lost 4 bases to trimming and J lost 1 base, with 16 bases between them. CDR3 in amino acids: CASSRGERAFQETQYF. CDR3 bases: TGCGCCAGCAGCCGGGGGGAACGGGCGTTCCAAGAGACCCAGTACTTC.

The J gene is TRBJ2-3, the V gene TRBV7-6; D is undetermined. There are 16 residues in the CDR3. Germline values: CDR1 SGHVS, CDR2 FNYEAQ. The V end lost 4 bases, the J end lost 1 base, and 15 bases lay between the germline ends. CDR3 sequence (DNA): TGTGCCAGCAGCTCCGTAGTTTCGTCTGGCACAGATACGCAGTATTTT. Encoded protein: CASSSVVSSGTDTQYF.

The chain is built from TRBV7-6 and TRBJ2-1; TRBD2 matches at 8 bases. Germline values: CDR1 SGHVS, CDR2 FNYEAQ. V shed 1 base, J shed 5 bases, and the junction held 7 bases outside the gene matches. The CDR3 totals 16 residues. In nucleotides, the CDR3 is TGTGCCAGCAGCTTAGGGGGTAGCGGGGCCCACAATGAGCAGTTCTTC. Translation: CASSLGGSGAHNEQFF.

V and J are TRBV27 and TRBJ2-7; 10 positions agree with TRBD1. The CDR3 spans 16 residues. The germline V gene has CDR1 MNHEY and CDR2 SMNVEV (reference sequence). The J segment lost 6 bases and the V segment lost 5 bases, leaving 13 bases of the junction unmatched. CDR3 amino acids: CASSTSYSDRGIEQYF. CDR3 in DNA: TGTGCCAGCAGTACCAGCTACTCGGACAGGGGGATCGAGCAGTACTTC.

The chain carries TRBV27 and TRBJ2-1; weak D call: TRBD2 (6 bases). This CDR3 spans 14 amino acids. The V gene's germline CDR1 is MNHEY and CDR2 SMNVEV (reference sequence). Trimming took off 6 bases at V and 0 bases at J, with 9 bases between the two ends. The CDR3: CASSPDYSYNEQFF. CDR3 bases: TGTGCCAGCAGCCCGGACTACTCCTACAATGAGCAGTTCTTC.

The chain links TRBV4-1 to TRBJ2-2; D is undetermined. This CDR3 region has 13 residues. With 1 base removed from V and 7 bases from J, the gap between germline ends came to 7 bases. CDR1 and CDR2 (germline): MGHRA, YSYEKL. The CDR3 sequence: CASSQGSSGELFF. The CDR3 bases are TGCGCCAGCAGCCAAGGTTCTAGCGGGGAGCTGTTTTTT.

The V and J genes are TRBV5-6 and TRBJ2-1, with 7 nucleotides matching TRBD1. CDR1 is SGHDT, CDR2 YYEEEE, per germline. The CDR3 totals 14 residues. J lost 10 bases, V lost 1 base, and 8 bases had no gene match. CDR3: CASSLRDSNGEQFF. CDR3 in DNA: TGTGCCAGCAGCTTGCGGGACAGTAATGGGGAGCAGTTCTTC.

The rearrangement uses TRBV21-1 and TRBJ2-1; the DNA was not used to check the table's D call, TRBD2. TRBV21-1 is described as a pseudogene. This CDR3 has 17 residues. The CDR3 nucleotides are TGTGCCAGCAGCAAAAAGGCCCCTAGCGGGAAAGGATATGAGCAGTTCTTC. This codes for CASSKKAPSGKGYEQFF.

The genes are TRBV19 and TRBJ2-7, with TRBD2 matching over 10 bases. The CDR3 runs to 17 residues. V dropped 5 bases and J dropped 6; count of bases not matched to a gene: 16. Germline CDR1 is LNHDA and CDR2 is SQIVND (reference sequence). Written as DNA, the CDR3 is TGTGCCAGTAGTGCTATGGGACTGCTAGCGGGAGCTTCCGAGCAGTACTTC. This encodes CASSAMGLLAGASEQYF.

V gene TRBV28 combines with J gene TRBJ1-1, with unresolved D. The CDR3 contains 14 residues. The germline gives CDR1 MDHEN, CDR2 SYDVKM. The V gene lost 4 bases and the J gene lost 0 bases, with 9 bases spanning the gap. Written as DNA, the CDR3 is TGTGCCAGCAGTTCGGCACATCTGAACACTGAAGCTTTCTTT. Protein sequence: CASSSAHLNTEAFF.

This chain joins TRBV27 and TRBJ2-1; D is perhaps TRBD1 or TRBD2 (6 bases each). The ends were cut back, 3 bases at V and 6 bases at J, with 12 bases in the middle. Germline V lookup: CDR1 MNHEY, CDR2 SMNVEV (reference sequence). This CDR3 contains 14 residues. The CDR3 DNA is TGTGCCAGCAGTTTGGGGGCCGGGGGCAATGAGCAGTTCTTC. Translation gives CASSLGAGGNEQFF.

In DNA, the CDR3 is TGTGCCAGCAGCTTCGGGCGGGAGACCTACGAGCAGTACTTC. This encodes CASSFGRETYEQYF. The chain employs TRBV7-2 and TRBJ2-7; 7 bases agree with TRBD2. Germline V gives CDR1 SGHTA, CDR2 FQGNSA. The CDR3 runs to 14 residues. V shed 3 bases and J 2 bases; nucleotides not matched to a gene: 4.

The CDR3 is CASSVNPGSGDIQYF. For the CDR3, the DNA is TGTGCCAGCAGTGTAAATCCCGGGAGCGGTGACATTCAGTACTTC. V gene TRBV6-4 combines with J gene TRBJ2-4; D might be TRBD2 (6 bases). This CDR3 has 15 residues. V was cut by 4 bases and J by 8 bases, with 18 bases left in between. Germline V gives CDR1 MRHNA, CDR2 SNTAGT.

The genes are TRBV5-6 and TRBJ2-1; D ambiguous. Germline V gene data show CDR1 as SGHDT and CDR2 as YYEEEE. Trimming removed 8 bases at V and 8 bases at J, with 11 bases between. This CDR3 spans 11 amino acids. This CDR3 reads CASSAVHEQFF. CDR3 DNA: TGTGCCAGTTCCGCCGTCCATGAGCAGTTCTTC.

The V and J genes are TRBV6-5 and TRBJ2-7, with TRBD2 identical over 13 bases. The CDR3 has 15 amino acids. The germline V gene has CDR1 MNHEY and CDR2 SVGAGI. The V and J ends lost 4 bases and 3 bases, in that order; junction bases with no gene match: 3. CDR3 residues: CASSWTSGSNYEQYF. The DNA for the CDR3 is TGTGCCAGCAGTTGGACTAGCGGGAGTAACTACGAGCAGTACTTC.

V and J are TRBV4-2 and TRBJ1-2, with D unresolved. The V end lost 0 bases, the J end lost 4 bases, and 12 bases lay between the germline ends. Germline CDR1 reads LGHNA; CDR2 reads YNFKEQ. This CDR3 contains 15 residues. The CDR3 region is CASSQEEGGFYGYTF. DNA for the CDR3: TGTGCCAGCAGCCAAGAGGAGGGTGGATTCTATGGCTACACCTTC.

The J gene is TRBJ1-1, the V gene TRBV4-1, with a possible D match to TRBD1 (5 bases). The CDR3 is 12 residues long. Germline CDR1 reads MGHRA; CDR2 reads YSYEKL. Between the trimmed V and J ends, which lost 4 bases and 4 bases, there was a span of 7 bases. The CDR3 region is CASSPGATEAFF. CDR3 sequence (DNA): TGCGCCAGCAGCCCTGGGGCCACTGAAGCTTTCTTT.

The J gene is TRBJ2-5, the V gene TRBV5-1; D ambiguous. Trimming shortened V by 0 bases and J by 1 base, and 1 base separated the two germline ends. This CDR3 region has 12 residues. CDR1 is SGHRS and CDR2 is YFSETQ in the germline V gene. CDR3 in amino acids: CASSLVQETQYF. CDR3 in DNA: TGCGCCAGCAGCTTGGTCCAAGAGACCCAGTACTTC.

The chain employs TRBV4-3 and TRBJ2-3, with D possibly TRBD2 on 5 matching bases. CDR3 length: 15 residues. Germline assignment: CDR1 LGHNA and CDR2 YSLEER. The V and J ends lost 1 base and 5 bases respectively, with 13 bases between them. CDR3 in DNA: TGCGCCAGCAGCCAAGTCGTCGGGGTCATAGATACGCAGTATTTT. As protein: CASSQVVGVIDTQYF.

This sequence joins TRBV4-2 and TRBJ2-2; D possibly corresponds to TRBD2 (6 bases). The V end was cut by 5 bases, the J end by 0 bases, with 13 bases between. The CDR3 has 16 amino acids. Germline loops: CDR1 LGHNA, CDR2 YNFKEQ. The CDR3 coding sequence is TGTGCCAGCAGCTTGCGGGGCGGAACGAACACCGGGGAGCTGTTTTTT. Protein: CASSLRGGTNTGELFF.

The chain has TRBV7-9 and TRBJ1-1; no clear D gene. The CDR3 is 12 amino acids. V lost 4 bases to trimming and J lost 5 bases, with 8 bases between them. Germline CDR1 and CDR2: SEHNR and FQNEAQ (reference sequence). In nucleotides, the CDR3 is TGTGCCAGCAGCTCCCTGCGGACTGAAGCTTTCTTT. Translating it yields CASSSLRTEAFF.

V usage is TRBV9 and J usage is TRBJ2-1; the D gene is possibly TRBD2 (6 bases). V gave up 7 bases and J gave up 5 bases, with 7 bases separating them. CDR3 size: 11 residues. Germline values: CDR1 SGDLS, CDR2 YYNGEE. The CDR3 loop reads CASGGNNEQFF. DNA for the CDR3: TGTGCCAGCGGCGGGAACAATGAGCAGTTCTTC.

This chain connects TRBV27 to TRBJ2-7; the D gene is possibly TRBD2 (6 bases). The CDR3 is 14 amino acids. V shed 1 base and J shed 3 bases, with 10 bases lying between them. Looked up from germline, CDR1 is MNHEY and CDR2 is SMNVEV (reference sequence). CDR3 coding DNA: TGTGCCAGCAGTTTATTTTGGGGGGACTACGAGCAGTACTTC. Encoded protein: CASSLFWGDYEQYF.